The 28 T cell receptor beta chains below all came from one sample that was sequenced in a study of OX40 agonist ivuxolimab in advanced cancers. Produced via immunoSEQ multiplex PCR; TCRdb's table is partial and in-frame only. The data contain around 13,000 clones, roughly 84% of them singletons. The source material was CD4+ or CD8+ T cells sorted from blood, sampled in a trial of the OX40 agonist ivuxolimab. All receptors come from an adult with an advanced solid tumor such as melanoma, head and neck, liver or kidney cancer.

The chain links TRBV19 to TRBJ2-3; a possible D gene is TRBD2 (6 bases). CDR3 size: 16 residues. Trimming left V 3 bases short and J 4 bases short, with 17 bases between. The germline gives CDR1 LNHDA, CDR2 SQIVND (reference sequence). The CDR3 bases are TGTGCCAGTAGTATCTTATACAGCGGGTGGGCAGATACGCAGTATTTT. Its protein is CASSILYSGWADTQYF.

The rearrangement links TRBV14 to TRBJ2-5, with 7 bases identical to TRBD2. The CDR3 loop spans 14 amino acids. From germline, CDR1 is SGHDN and CDR2 FVKESK. V dropped 4 bases and J dropped 5; count of bases not matched to a gene: 7. CDR3 loop: CASSPLGGKETQYF. CDR3 bases: TGTGCCAGCAGCCCCCTGGGAGGGAAGGAGACCCAGTACTTC.

The CDR3 region has the DNA TGTGCCAGCAGTTTGGCCCATGTTGGCCCCCAGCATTTT. Its protein product is CASSLAHVGPQHF. The V gene is TRBV28, the J gene TRBJ1-5; unclear D gene. There are 13 residues in the CDR3. Per germline, CDR1 MDHEN and CDR2 SYDVKM. The V end lost 3 bases, the J end lost 10 bases, and 13 bases lay between the germline ends.

This rearrangement joins TRBV28 to TRBJ2-5; TRBD2 agrees at 12 bases. V was clipped by 5 bases and J by 3 bases; unmatched bases: 10. The CDR3 totals 17 residues. The germline CDR1 and CDR2 sequences are MDHEN and SYDVKM. CDR3 DNA sequence: TGTGCCAGCAGTCTAGGGACTAGCGGGTGGGAAGAAGAGACCCAGTACTTC. Translated: CASSLGTSGWEEETQYF.

The chain joins TRBV30 to TRBJ2-7; 8 bases agree with TRBD2. V shed 3 bases, J shed 1 base, and the junction held 17 bases outside the gene matches. The length of the CDR3 is 18 residues. The germline V gene has CDR1 GTSNPN and CDR2 SVGIG (reference sequence). The CDR3 DNA reads TGTGCCTGGAGCCCCGGGGGGGAGGGCCATTTTGTTTCCTACGAGCAGTACTTC. It yields the protein CAWSPGGEGHFVSYEQYF.

In its sample, this clone was seen once. The chain carries TRBV29-1 and TRBJ2-7, with a possible D match to TRBD1 (5 bases). The length of the CDR3 is 14 residues. Germline loops: CDR1 SQVTM, CDR2 ANQGSEA. V lost 5 bases to trimming and J lost 3 bases, with 17 bases between them. The CDR3 sequence is CSVSQGVLIYEQYF. DNA for the CDR3: TGCAGCGTTTCTCAAGGGGTCCTTATCTACGAGCAGTACTTC.

V and J are TRBV15 and TRBJ2-7; 9 nucleotides agree with TRBD1. The V and J ends lost 6 bases and 2 bases, in that order; junction bases with no gene match: 5. The CDR3 has 14 amino acids. Germline assignment: CDR1 LNHNV and CDR2 YYDKDF (reference sequence). CDR3 sequence: CATSEDRGAYEQYF. CDR3 coding DNA: TGTGCCACCAGTGAGGACAGGGGAGCCTACGAGCAGTACTTC.

The J gene is TRBJ1-2, the V gene TRBV27; 8 bases line up with TRBD1. Looked up from germline, CDR1 is MNHEY and CDR2 is SMNVEV (reference sequence). V shed 5 bases, J shed 6 bases, and the junction held 5 bases outside the gene matches. This CDR3 contains 13 residues. In DNA form, the CDR3 reads TGTGCCAGCAGTAGACAGGGGAGGGATGGCTACACCTTC. It is translated as CASSRQGRDGYTF.

The V gene is TRBV4-1, the J gene TRBJ2-1; the match to TRBD2 covers 12 bases. The germline gives CDR1 MGHRA, CDR2 YSYEKL. Trimming took 1 base from V and 0 from J; bases not matched to a gene: 7. This CDR3 region has 19 residues. The CDR3 spells CASSQGSLAGGSSYNEQFF. As DNA, the CDR3 is TGCGCCAGCAGCCAAGGATCGCTAGCGGGAGGGAGCTCCTACAATGAGCAGTTCTTC.

Comment on this clone: At one end the junction does not follow the germline gene, possibly because of a read error. The rearrangement links TRBV27 to TRBJ2-7; TRBD2 aligns across 7 bases. The CDR3 is 15 residues long. CDR1 MNHEY and CDR2 SMNVEV come from the germline V gene (reference sequence). CDR3 protein: CASRLSGTGGYEQYF. The CDR3 nucleotides are TGTGCCAGCAGGTTATCCGGGACGGGGGGCTACGAGCAGTACTTC.

The chain combines TRBV6-5 with TRBJ1-4; D gene unclear. Trimming took off 6 bases at V and 5 bases at J, with 13 bases between the two ends. This CDR3 spans 14 amino acids. Germline V CDR1 and CDR2: MNHEY, SVGAGI. CDR3 bases: TGTGCCAGCAGCCCAGACATGGGGAATGAAAAACTGTTTTTT. Protein product: CASSPDMGNEKLFF.

This clone was counted a few times. The CDR3 region is CASTTGNSGANVLTF. CDR3 DNA sequence: TGTGCCAGCACTACAGGGAACTCTGGGGCCAACGTCCTGACTTTC. The rearrangement joins TRBV28 to TRBJ2-6, with TRBD1 as a possible D gene (6 bases). Germline CDR1 and CDR2: MDHEN and SYDVKM. Trimming took 7 bases from V and 0 from J, leaving 10 bases between them. The CDR3 spans 15 residues. Complete variable domain (other parts from reference TRBV28 and TRBJ2-6): DVKVTQSSRYLVKRTGEKVFLECVQDMDHENMFWYRQDPGLGLRLIYFSYDVKMKEKGDIPEGYSVSREKKERFSLILESASTNQTSMYLCASTTGNSGANVLTFGAGSRLTVL.

The chain recombines TRBV19 with TRBJ2-2; no firm D call. There are 11 residues in the CDR3. The germline CDR1 and CDR2 sequences are LNHDA and SQIVND (reference sequence). V lost 3 bases and J 7 bases, leaving 3 bases between the germline ends. The CDR3 reads CASSIHGELFF. CDR3 nucleotide sequence: TGTGCCAGTAGTATTCACGGGGAGCTGTTTTTT.

This chain uses TRBV30 with TRBJ2-1; D gene unclear. V shed 1 base and J shed 7 bases, with 8 bases lying between them. There are 12 residues in the CDR3. Germline-derived CDR1 and CDR2 are GTSNPN and SVGIG (reference sequence). As DNA, the CDR3 is TGTGCCTGGAGTGGGCGGCGGAATGAGCAGTTCTTC. It specifies CAWSGRRNEQFF. Looking up the rest from reference TRBV30 and TRBJ2-1 gives the full variable domain: SQTIHQWPATLVQPVGSPLSLECTVEGTSNPNLYWYRQAAGRGLQLLFYSVGIGQISSEVPQNLSASRPQDRQFILSSKKLLLSDSGFYLCAWSGRRNEQFFGPGTRLTVL.

This clone was picked up one time. This sequence joins TRBV5-4 and TRBJ1-2; the D gene is possibly TRBD1 (6 bases). CDR1 is SGHNT and CDR2 is YYREEE in the germline V gene (reference sequence). Trimming stripped 0 bases from V and 7 bases from J, with 7 bases between. This CDR3 is 12 amino acids long. The DNA for the CDR3 is TGTGCCAGCAGCTTGGGAGGGGGTGGCTACACCTTC. Amino acid sequence: CASSLGGGGYTF. Full variable domain (outside the CDR3, taken from reference TRBV5-4 and TRBJ1-2): ETGVTQSPTHLIKTRGQQVTLRCSSQSGHNTVSWYQQALGQGPQFIFQYYREEENGRGNFPPRFSGLQFPNYSSELNVNALELDDSALYLCASSLGGGGYTFGSGTRLTVV.

V and J are TRBV30 and TRBJ1-5, with D maybe TRBD1 (6 bases). Germline CDR1 GTSNPN, CDR2 SVGIG (reference sequence). The CDR3 loop spans 13 amino acids. The V end lost 1 base, the J end lost 3 bases, and 7 bases lay between the germline ends. The CDR3 here is CAWSGDTNQPQHF. The CDR3 nucleotides are TGTGCCTGGAGTGGGGACACCAATCAGCCCCAGCATTTT.

The chain combines TRBV5-6 with TRBJ1-1; D gene ambiguous. Germline-derived CDR1 and CDR2 are SGHDT and YYEEEE. The CDR3 sequence is 12 residues long. V lost 4 bases to trimming and J lost 9 bases, with 13 bases between them. The CDR3 region has the DNA TGTGCCAGCAGCCCCCCGGGCCGTCAAGCTTTCTTT. It encodes CASSPPGRQAFF.

J is TRBJ2-1 and V is TRBV28; weak D call: TRBD2 (6 bases). The ends were cut back, 1 base at V and 9 bases at J, with 16 bases in the middle. Germline CDR1 reads MDHEN; CDR2 reads SYDVKM. The CDR3 consists of 15 residues. DNA of the CDR3: TGTGCCAGCAGTTTATTGGTGGGAGGATGGTGTGAGCAGTTCTTC. The encoded protein is CASSLLVGGWCEQFF.

J is TRBJ2-7 and V is TRBV19, with TRBD2 matching over 7 bases. The CDR3 has 15 amino acids. From germline, CDR1 is LNHDA and CDR2 SQIVND (reference sequence). V lost 5 bases to trimming and J lost 3 bases; unmatched junction nucleotides: 10. This CDR3 reads CASSASSGTIYEQYF. The DNA of the CDR3 is TGTGCCAGTAGTGCATCTAGCGGAACTATCTACGAGCAGTACTTC.

V gene TRBV21-1 combines with J gene TRBJ2-7; the DNA was not used to check the table's D call, TRBD2. TRBV21-1 is listed as a pseudogene. CDR3 length equals 13 residues. The CDR3 reads CASSKGWSYEQYF. Written as DNA, the CDR3 is TGTGCCAGCAGCAAAGGCTGGAGCTACGAGCAGTACTTC.

This clone has just a few counts. The CDR3 is CAWKSTGYYGYTF. The CDR3, as DNA: TGTGCCTGGAAATCGACAGGGTACTATGGCTACACCTTC. This sequence joins TRBV30 and TRBJ1-2, with 7 bases that match TRBD1. Trimming at V came to 4 bases and at J to 3 bases, leaving 5 bases not matched to a gene. Germline values: CDR1 GTSNPN, CDR2 SVGIG (reference sequence). The CDR3 sequence is 13 residues long. Full variable domain (missing parts from reference TRBV30 and TRBJ1-2): SQTIHQWPATLVQPVGSPLSLECTVEGTSNPNLYWYRQAAGRGLQLLFYSVGIGQISSEVPQNLSASRPQDRQFILSSKKLLLSDSGFYLCAWKSTGYYGYTFGSGTRLTVV.

This clone appeared a few times. CDR3 sequence (DNA): TGCAGCGTCAGAACCCACGGGGAGCTGTTTTTT. This encodes CSVRTHGELFF. The V call is TRBV29-1, the J call TRBJ2-2; D ambiguous. This CDR3 has 11 amino acids. The ends were cut back, 6 bases at V and 7 bases at J, with 9 bases in the middle. Germline V gives CDR1 SQVTM, CDR2 ANQGSEA.

The genes are TRBV7-6 and TRBJ2-7, with D perhaps being TRBD1 or TRBD2 (5 bases each). The CDR3 runs to 15 residues. Trimming took off 0 bases at V and 2 bases at J, with 11 bases between the two ends. The V gene's germline CDR1 is SGHVS and CDR2 FNYEAQ. The CDR3 spells CASSLAGTGAYEQYF. In DNA form, the CDR3 reads TGTGCCAGCAGCTTAGCCGGGACGGGTGCCTACGAGCAGTACTTC.

This clone was detected only a few times. The chain uses TRBV6-1 and TRBJ1-5, with D perhaps matching TRBD1 (5 bases). Germline lookup yields CDR1 MNHNS and CDR2 SASEGT. The CDR3 contains 15 residues. V was pared by 1 base and J by 7 bases, with 14 bases between. CDR3 in DNA: TGTGCCAGCAGTGAAGGGGTAGGGGATTCACAGCCCCAGCATTTT. It is translated as CASSEGVGDSQPQHF.

The table lists this clone with a count of one. This chain connects TRBV5-4 to TRBJ2-3, with D perhaps TRBD2 (6 bases). The CDR3 totals 13 residues. V lost 9 bases, J lost 5 bases, and 16 bases lay in between. Germline V CDR1 and CDR2: SGHNT, YYREEE (reference sequence). CDR3 protein: CATAGTGGDTQYF. CDR3 DNA sequence: TGTGCCACGGCGGGGACTGGGGGAGATACGCAGTATTTT.

The chain carries TRBV9 and TRBJ2-5; D is perhaps TRBD2 (5 bases). Germline V gene sequence: CDR1 SGDLS, CDR2 YYNGEE. CDR3 size: 17 residues. Trimming took off 4 bases at V and 5 bases at J, with 24 bases between the two ends. This CDR3 is CASSPPGEAAAGETQYF. DNA of the CDR3: TGTGCCAGCAGCCCCCCCGGGGAAGCGGCCGCTGGGGAGACCCAGTACTTC.

This chain connects TRBV13 to TRBJ1-2; 7 positions match TRBD1. Trimming cost V 5 bases and J 4 bases; bases outside gene matches: 4. Germline lookup yields CDR1 PRHDT and CDR2 FYEKMQ (reference sequence). The CDR3 contains 13 residues. The CDR3: CASSQGTAYGYTF. Here the CDR3 DNA reads TGTGCCAGCAGCCAGGGGACAGCCTATGGCTACACCTTC. The whole variable domain, remainder taken from reference TRBV13 and TRBJ1-2, is AAGVIQSPRHLIKEKRETATLKCYPIPRHDTVYWYQQGPGQDPQFLISFYEKMQSDKGSIPDRFSAQQFSDYHSELNMSSLELGDSALYFCASSQGTAYGYTFGSGTRLTVV.

The rearrangement joins TRBV12-5 to TRBJ2-7, with a weak D call TRBD2 (6 bases). This CDR3 region has 13 residues. The germline CDR1 and CDR2 sequences are LGHNT and FRNRAP. Trimming took 3 bases from V and 4 from J, leaving 10 bases between them. CDR3 sequence: CASGLGRTYEQYF. CDR3 in DNA: TGTGCTAGTGGTTTAGGGAGGACATACGAGCAGTACTTC.